The present entry profiles one T cell receptor (beta chain) with its context. The PCR had 60 Vbeta and 13 Jbeta primers. Clones were sequenced by immunoSEQ multiplex PCR, and TCRdb holds only the in-frame ones, with some missing. The table has 160,000 or so clones, 70% to 85% seen once. V was pared by 3 bases and J by 8 bases, with 15 bases of the junction left unmatched. Germline CDR1 is SEHNR and CDR2 is FQNEAQ (reference sequence). This CDR3 has 17 amino acids. This sample is part of a study of cytomegalovirus exposure and HLA in healthy donors. The gene calls are TRBV7-9 and TRBJ2-7; 11 nucleotides line up with TRBD1. The sequence was collected from a man younger than 45 in good health and CMV-seropositive. The sample was PBMCs. CDR3 coding DNA: TGTGCCAGCAGCTTCGGGCAAATCCGGGACAGGGGGTCGCAGCAGTACTTC. Protein product: CASSFGQIRDRGSQQYF.